This TCR beta chain is drawn from a study of T cell changes during pregnancy in multiple sclerosis. The protocol was immunoSEQ multiplex PCR, while the TCRdb copy is restricted to in-frame clones and leaves out a portion. The profile shows about 59,000 clones, approximately 90% of them singletons. This CDR3 comprises 15 residues. CDR1 is LNHDA and CDR2 is SQIVND in the germline V gene (reference sequence). V lost 0 bases and J lost 6, with 12 bases in between. This clone was observed once. This TCR was sampled from a female donor in good health, enrolled as a control in a pregnancy study. V gene TRBV19 combines with J gene TRBJ1-5; D gene unclear. This specimen consisted of peripheral blood, obtained in the third trimester of pregnancy. The CDR3 here is CASSIDGRLGQPQHF. The CDR3 DNA reads as TGTGCCAGTAGTATAGATGGCAGGCTCGGTCAGCCCCAGCATTTT.